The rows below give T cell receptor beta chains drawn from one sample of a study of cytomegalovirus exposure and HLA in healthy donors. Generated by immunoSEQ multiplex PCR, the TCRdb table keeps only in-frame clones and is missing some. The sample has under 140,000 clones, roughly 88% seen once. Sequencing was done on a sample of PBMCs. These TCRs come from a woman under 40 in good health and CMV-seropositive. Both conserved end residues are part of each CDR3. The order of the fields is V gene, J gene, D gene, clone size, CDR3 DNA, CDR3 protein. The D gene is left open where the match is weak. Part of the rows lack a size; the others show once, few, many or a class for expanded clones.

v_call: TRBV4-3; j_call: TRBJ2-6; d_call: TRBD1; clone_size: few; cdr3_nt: TGCGCCAGCAGCCAGGAGGACAGGGCTGGGGCCAACGTCCTGACTTTC; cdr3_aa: CASSQEDRAGANVLTF
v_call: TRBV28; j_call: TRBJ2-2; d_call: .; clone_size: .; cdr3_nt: TGTGCCAGCAGCTCTGGACAGGAGGGGTCCGGGGAGCTGTTTTTT; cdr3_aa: CASSSGQEGSGELFF
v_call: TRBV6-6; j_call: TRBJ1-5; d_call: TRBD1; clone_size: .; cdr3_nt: TGTGCCAGCAGCCAGGGGGTGGATCAGCCCCAGCATTTT; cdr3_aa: CASSQGVDQPQHF
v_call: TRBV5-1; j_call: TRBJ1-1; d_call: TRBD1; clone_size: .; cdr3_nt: TGCGCCAGCAGCTCCGGACAGGGATCCACTGAAGCTTTCTTT; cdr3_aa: CASSSGQGSTEAFF
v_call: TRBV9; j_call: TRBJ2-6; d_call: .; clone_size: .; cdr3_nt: TGTGCCAGCAGCCCGGGGGGGGCCAACGTCCTGACTTTC; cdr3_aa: CASSPGGANVLTF
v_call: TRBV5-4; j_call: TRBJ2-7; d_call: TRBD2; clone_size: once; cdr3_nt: TGTGCCAGCAGACCGGGACTAGCGGGGGAAAGGTACGAGCAGTACTTC; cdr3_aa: CASRPGLAGERYEQYF
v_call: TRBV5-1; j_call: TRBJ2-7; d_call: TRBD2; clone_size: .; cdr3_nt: TGCGCCAGCAGCTTGGCTCCGCGGGAGTGGGGCGAGCAGTACTTC; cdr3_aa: CASSLAPREWGEQYF
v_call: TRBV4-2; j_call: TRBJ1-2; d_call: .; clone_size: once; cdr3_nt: TGTGCCAGCAGCCAACAAGCCCAAAAAGTAAACTATGGCTACACCTTC; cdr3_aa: CASSQQAQKVNYGYTF
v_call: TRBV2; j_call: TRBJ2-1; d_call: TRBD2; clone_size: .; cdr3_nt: TGTGCCAGCAGTGATAGTGCGGGAGGCCCTGAGCAGTTCTTC; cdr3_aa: CASSDSAGGPEQFF
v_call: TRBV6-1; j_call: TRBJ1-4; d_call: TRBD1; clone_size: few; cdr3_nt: TGTGCTTTACAGGGGCCGGCTAATGAAAAACTGTTTTTT; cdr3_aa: CALQGPANEKLFF
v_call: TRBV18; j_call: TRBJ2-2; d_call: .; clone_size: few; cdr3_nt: TGTGCCAGCTCATCCTTAGCGACGAACACCGGGGAGCTGTTTTTT; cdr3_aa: CASSSLATNTGELFF
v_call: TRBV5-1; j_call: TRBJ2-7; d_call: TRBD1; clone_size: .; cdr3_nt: TGCGCCAGCAGCTCCACCGGGACAGACTACGAGCAGTACTTC; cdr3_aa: CASSSTGTDYEQYF
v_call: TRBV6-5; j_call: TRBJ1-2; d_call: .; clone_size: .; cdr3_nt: TGTGCCAGCAGTCGGAAGGCGACCGCAGGAGGCTACACCTTC; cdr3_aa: CASSRKATAGGYTF
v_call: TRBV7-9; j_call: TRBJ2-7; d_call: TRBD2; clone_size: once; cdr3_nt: TGTGCCAGCAGCTTAGTGGCTAGCGGGAGCTACGAGCAGTACTTC; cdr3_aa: CASSLVASGSYEQYF
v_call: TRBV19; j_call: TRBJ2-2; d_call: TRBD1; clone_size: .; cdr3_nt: TGTGCCAGTAGTATGGGGGACAGGGACACCGGGGAGCTGTTTTTT; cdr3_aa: CASSMGDRDTGELFF
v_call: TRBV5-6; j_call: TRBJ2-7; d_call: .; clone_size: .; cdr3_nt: TGTGCCAGCAGCCCAGGACAGTACGAGCAGTACTTC; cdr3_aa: CASSPGQYEQYF
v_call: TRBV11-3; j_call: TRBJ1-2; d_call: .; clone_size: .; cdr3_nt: TGTGCCAGCAGCTTAGATCCTGACAGCCACGGTCCCTATGGCTACACCTTC; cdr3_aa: CASSLDPDSHGPYGYTF
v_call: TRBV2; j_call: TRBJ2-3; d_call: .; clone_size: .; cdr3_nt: TGTGCCAGCCATGAGGACACAGATACGCAGTATTTT; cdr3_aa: CASHEDTDTQYF
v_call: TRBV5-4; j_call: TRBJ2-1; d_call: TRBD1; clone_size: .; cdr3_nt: TGTGCCAGCAGCTTGGGCGGGACAGGCCACAATGAGCAGTTCTTC; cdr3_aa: CASSLGGTGHNEQFF
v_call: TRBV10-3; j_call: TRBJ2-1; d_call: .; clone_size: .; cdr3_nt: TGTGCCATCAGTGAGATCTCCTCTCGCTACAATGAGCAGTTCTTC; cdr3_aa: CAISEISSRYNEQFF
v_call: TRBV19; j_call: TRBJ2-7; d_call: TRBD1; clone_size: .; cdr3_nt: TGTGCCAGTAGTAGAATCGGGACAGGGGTGGTCTCCTACGAGCAGTACTTC; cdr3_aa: CASSRIGTGVVSYEQYF
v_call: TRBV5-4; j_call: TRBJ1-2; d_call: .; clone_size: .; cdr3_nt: TGTGCCAGCAGCACAACCGGGACAACCTATGGCTACACCTTC; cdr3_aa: CASSTTGTTYGYTF
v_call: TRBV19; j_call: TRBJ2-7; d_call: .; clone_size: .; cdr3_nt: TGTGCCAGTAGTATAGGTCCTTCCTACGAGCAGTACTTC; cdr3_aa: CASSIGPSYEQYF
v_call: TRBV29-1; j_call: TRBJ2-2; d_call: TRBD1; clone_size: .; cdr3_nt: TGCAGCGTGGGACAGGGGCGTTGGACCGGGGAGCTGTTTTTT; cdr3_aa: CSVGQGRWTGELFF